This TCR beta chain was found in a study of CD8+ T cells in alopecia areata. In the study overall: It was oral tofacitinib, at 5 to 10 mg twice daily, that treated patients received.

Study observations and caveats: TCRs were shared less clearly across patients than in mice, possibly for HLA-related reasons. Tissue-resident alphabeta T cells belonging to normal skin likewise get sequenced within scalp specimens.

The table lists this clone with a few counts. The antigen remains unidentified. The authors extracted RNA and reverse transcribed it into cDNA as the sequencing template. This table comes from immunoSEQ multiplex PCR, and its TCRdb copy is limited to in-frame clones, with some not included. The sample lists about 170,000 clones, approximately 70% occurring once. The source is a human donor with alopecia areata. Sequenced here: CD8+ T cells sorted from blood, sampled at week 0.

The CDR3 DNA sequence: TGTGCCAGCTCACCGGCGTTACACACTGAAGCTTTCTTT. This gives the protein CASSPALHTEAFF. The V call is TRBV18, the J call TRBJ1-1; no reliable D call. The CDR3 loop spans 13 amino acids. CDR1 and CDR2 (germline): KGHSH, LQKENI. Between the trimmed V and J ends, which lost 3 bases and 3 bases, there was a span of 8 bases.